This T cell receptor (beta chain) was retrieved from a study of blood T cell repertoires in COVID-19. The germline V gene encodes CDR1 SGDLS and CDR2 YYNGEE. With 7 bases clipped from V and 9 bases from J, the junction kept 13 bases outside the gene matches. The CDR3 has 15 residues. How the authors handled the data: The authors estimated nucleated cell counts from reference gene primer amplification. TCRdb's copy holds only in-frame clones and misses some; the assay was immunoSEQ multiplex PCR. V and J calls and clone size come straight from that table; D and trimming were deduced from the DNA. The repertoire holds about 170,000 clones, with around nine tenths as singletons.

Specimen: peripheral blood. The rearrangement joins TRBV9 to TRBJ2-1; 10 nucleotides match TRBD2. The TCR originated in a man aged 50-59 years with acute or convalescent COVID-19. The CDR3 is CASAPSAGGPGEQFF. The CDR3 nucleotides read TGTGCCAGCGCCCCCTCAGCGGGAGGGCCCGGTGAGCAGTTCTTC.